What follows are 4 T cell receptor beta chains derived from one specimen sequenced in a study of T-cell reconstitution after alpha-beta-depleted transplantation in children. Unique molecular identifiers were used in preparing the TCRbeta library. TCRdb re-derived calls from the PCR reads in MiXCR, one entry per CDR3 protein. The sample records roughly 500,000 distinct CDR3 sequences, roughly 33% being singletons. The sequencing used PBMCs from the stem cell graft donor, collected from the stem cell graft. The receptors shown here come from a human donor who donated a stem cell graft to a child with aplastic anemia.

This clonotype was seen more than once but under ten times. The chain combines TRBV10-3 with TRBJ2-3; no reliable D call. The V and J ends lost 0 bases and 4 bases respectively, with 2 bases between them. This CDR3 is built from 12 residues. Germline CDR1 reads ENHRY; CDR2 reads SYGVKD. The chain's CDR3 is CAISESADTQYF. The CDR3 DNA reads TGTGCCATCAGTGAGTCTGCAGATACGCAGTATTTT.

This clonotype came up a few times. The chain joins TRBV12-3 or TRBV12-4 to TRBJ1-6; D uncertain. Trimming removed 5 bases at V and 5 bases at J, with 13 bases between. The CDR3 covers 15 residues. The CDR3 DNA sequence: TGTGCCAGCAGTAGAAGGACGGTAGATAATTCACCCCTCCACTTT. It encodes CASSRRTVDNSPLHF.

This clonotype was detected only a few times. This rearrangement joins TRBV15 to TRBJ2-7; 11 bases are shared with TRBD1. The CDR3 contains 15 residues. Germline lookup yields CDR1 LNHNV and CDR2 YYDKDF (reference sequence). V was clipped by 1 base and J by 7 bases; unmatched bases: 6. As DNA, the CDR3 is TGTGCCACCAGCAGAGGTTTGGACAGGGGGCAGGAGCAGTACGTC. Translated, it gives CATSRGLDRGQEQYV.

This chain uses TRBV29-1 with TRBJ1-1; D remains ambiguous. Germline V gene sequence: CDR1 SQVTM, CDR2 ANQGSEA. The CDR3 has 13 amino acids. V lost 6 bases, J lost 2 bases, and 13 bases lay in between. CDR3 in amino acids: CSVTRASNTEAFF. Here the CDR3 DNA reads TGCAGCGTGACCCGAGCCTCAAACACTGAAGCTTTCTTT.